The 18 T cell receptor beta chains below come from one sample, sequenced in a study of blood T cell repertoires in COVID-19. This table comes from immunoSEQ multiplex PCR, and its TCRdb copy is limited to in-frame clones, with some not included. The data hold more than 95,000 clones, with around 90% observed a single time. The sample was peripheral blood. All receptors derive from a human donor in a cohort sampled during active COVID-19.

This clone turned up a few times. The chain combines TRBV5-1 with TRBJ2-4; no firm D call. In germline, CDR1 is SGHRS, CDR2 YFSETQ. V shed 2 bases and J shed 6 bases, with 9 bases lying between them. The CDR3 loop spans 13 amino acids. CDR3 amino acids: CASSFSPGNIQYF. The DNA for the CDR3 is TGCGCCAGCAGCTTTTCCCCAGGAAACATTCAGTACTTC.

The V call is TRBV2, the J call TRBJ1-2, with a weak D call TRBD1 (5 bases). Germline V CDR1 and CDR2: SNHLY, FYNNEI. V dropped 6 bases and J dropped 8 bases, with 16 bases sitting between them. The CDR3 totals 13 residues. The DNA for the CDR3 is TGTGCCAGCAGAGCCTCGGGGGAGGGAGGCTACACCTTC. It codes for CASRASGEGGYTF. Using reference TRBV2 and TRBJ1-2 for the parts outside the CDR3, the full variable domain is EPEVTQTPSHQVTQMGQEVILRCVPISNHLYFYWYRQILGQKVEFLVSFYNNEISEKSEIFDDQFSVERPDGSNFTLKIRSTKLEDSAMYFCASRASGEGGYTFGSGTRLTVV.

The chain has TRBV9 and TRBJ1-4, with 7 nucleotides matching TRBD1. CDR1 and CDR2 from the germline V gene are SGDLS and YYNGEE. This CDR3 has 17 amino acids. Losses at the gene ends were 0 bases for V and 3 bases for J; bases not matched to a gene: 8. The CDR3 DNA follows: TGTGCCAGCAGCGTAGGTAGTCGGGGACAGTCTAATGAAAAACTGTTTTTT. This translates into CASSVGSRGQSNEKLFF.

The chain uses TRBV9 and TRBJ2-3; D perhaps matches TRBD1 (6 bases). V was shortened by 0 bases and J by 1 base, with 9 bases between the two germline ends. This CDR3 has 15 amino acids. Germline CDR1 is SGDLS and CDR2 is YYNGEE. DNA of the CDR3: TGTGCCAGCAGCGTAGACTGGACAGGCACAGATACGCAGTATTTT. Translating gives CASSVDWTGTDTQYF.

The chain has TRBV12-5 and TRBJ1-2; no clear D gene. V shed 1 base and J shed 7 bases, with 10 bases lying between them. The CDR3 covers 13 residues. Per the germline V gene, CDR1 is LGHNT and CDR2 is FRNRAP. This CDR3 is CASGLERVGGYTF. The CDR3 bases are TGTGCTAGTGGTTTGGAGAGGGTGGGTGGCTACACCTTC.

The rearrangement links TRBV4-3 to TRBJ2-4; D might be TRBD1 (5 bases). Trimming took off 0 bases at V and 0 bases at J, with 15 bases between the two ends. This CDR3 region has 18 residues. CDR1 is LGHNA and CDR2 is YSLEER in the germline V gene. The CDR3 reads CASSQDVGQGLAKNIQYF. The CDR3 DNA is TGCGCCAGCAGCCAAGACGTCGGGCAGGGTCTAGCCAAAAACATTCAGTACTTC.

This sequence joins TRBV28 and TRBJ1-4; TRBD1 aligns across 9 bases. The CDR3 has 15 residues. Germline V gene sequence: CDR1 MDHEN, CDR2 SYDVKM. Losses at the gene ends were 6 bases for V and 7 bases for J; bases not matched to a gene: 9. CDR3 protein: CASSATGGESEKLFF. The CDR3 DNA sequence: TGTGCCAGCAGCGCAACAGGGGGCGAAAGTGAAAAACTGTTTTTT. Full variable domain (outside the CDR3, taken from reference TRBV28 and TRBJ1-4): DVKVTQSSRYLVKRTGEKVFLECVQDMDHENMFWYRQDPGLGLRLIYFSYDVKMKEKGDIPEGYSVSREKKERFSLILESASTNQTSMYLCASSATGGESEKLFFGSGTQLSVL.

In DNA, the CDR3 is TGTGCCAGTAGTCCTAGCGGGGGATCCTACGAGCAGTACTTC. Residues: CASSPSGGSYEQYF. The chain is built from TRBV19 and TRBJ2-7, with 10 bases fitting TRBD2. CDR3 length: 14 residues. The germline CDR1 and CDR2 sequences are LNHDA and SQIVND (reference sequence). Trimming took 5 bases from V and 1 from J; bases not matched to a gene: 2. Variable domain in full (rest from reference TRBV19 and TRBJ2-7): DGGITQSPKYLFRKEGQNVTLSCEQNLNHDAMYWYRQDPGQGLRLIYYSQIVNDFQKGDIAEGYSVSREKKESFPLTVTSAQKNPTAFYLCASSPSGGSYEQYFGPGTRLTVT.

V and J are TRBV4-1 and TRBJ1-2; the D gene is possibly TRBD1 (5 bases). Germline CDR1 and CDR2: MGHRA and YSYEKL. The CDR3 is made up of 14 amino acids. With 1 base removed from V and 5 bases from J, the gap between germline ends came to 11 bases. The CDR3, as DNA: TGCGCCAGCAGCCAAGGGGCCAGGGTATATGGCTACACCTTC. Protein product: CASSQGARVYGYTF.

Points on this clone: Sequence at one end of the junction differs from germline and may be a read error. The J gene is TRBJ2-3, the V gene TRBV18; D not certain. Germline V gives CDR1 KGHSH, CDR2 LQKENI. The CDR3 totals 15 residues. DNA for the CDR3: TGTGCCAGCTCACCGGCGGATATAAGCACTGATACGCAGTATTTT. It specifies CASSPADISTDTQYF. Variable domain in full (rest from reference TRBV18 and TRBJ2-3): NAGVMQNPRHLVRRRGQEARLRCSPMKGHSHVYWYRQLPEEGLKFMVYLQKENIIDESGMPKERFSAEFPKEGPSILRIQQVVRGDSAAYFCASSPADISTDTQYFGPGTRLTVL.

The chain recombines TRBV5-1 with TRBJ2-7; 9 nucleotides agree with TRBD2. Trimming removed 0 bases from V and 5 bases from J; junction bases left unmatched: 9. This CDR3 is 16 amino acids long. Germline CDR1 reads SGHRS; CDR2 reads YFSETQ. The CDR3 DNA follows: TGCGCCAGCAGCTTGGGCGCTAGCGGGGTTCGGGACGAGCAGTACTTC. Protein sequence: CASSLGASGVRDEQYF.

The rearrangement links TRBV5-6 to TRBJ2-3, with 8 bases lining up with TRBD2. The CDR3 is 19 residues long. Germline values: CDR1 SGHDT, CDR2 YYEEEE. V dropped 4 bases and J dropped 6; count of bases not matched to a gene: 22. The chain's CDR3 is CASSPVGGRASGFVDTQYF. The CDR3 DNA is TGTGCCAGCAGCCCCGTGGGGGGGAGGGCTAGCGGGTTTGTGGATACGCAGTATTTT.

This clone was seen a few times. The chain employs TRBV7-6 and TRBJ2-3; a possible D gene is TRBD2 (6 bases). This CDR3 is 16 amino acids long. V was trimmed by 3 bases and J by 0 bases, leaving 13 bases between them. Germline V gene sequence: CDR1 SGHVS, CDR2 FNYEAQ. CDR3 sequence (DNA): TGTGCCAGCAGCTTTGGCTCAGGGACTAGCACAGATACGCAGTATTTT. Encoded protein: CASSFGSGTSTDTQYF.

The J gene is TRBJ2-7, the V gene TRBV27, with 7 positions matching TRBD2. The trim removed 1 base at V and 0 bases at J, leaving 6 bases unmatched. The CDR3 length is 16 residues. From germline, CDR1 is MNHEY and CDR2 SMNVEV (reference sequence). CDR3 in DNA: TGTGCCAGCAGTTTATTAAGCGGGATAAGCTCCTACGAGCAGTACTTC. Its translation: CASSLLSGISSYEQYF.

The chain recombines TRBV30 with TRBJ2-4; D is possibly TRBD1 (6 bases). Between the trimmed V and J ends, which lost 5 bases and 2 bases, there was a span of 16 bases. Germline CDR1 reads GTSNPN; CDR2 reads SVGIG (reference sequence). There are 15 residues in the CDR3. CDR3 sequence reads: CAWVWGRGTKNIQYF. The CDR3 DNA reads as TGTGCCTGGGTATGGGGCAGGGGAACCAAAAACATTCAGTACTTC.

The chain recombines TRBV13 with TRBJ1-1; TRBD1 matches at 10 bases. J was trimmed by 3 bases and V by 5 bases; bases with no gene match: 6. Germline lookup yields CDR1 PRHDT and CDR2 FYEKMQ (reference sequence). The CDR3 contains 15 residues. This CDR3 is CASSTPGTGDTEAFF. CDR3 sequence (DNA): TGTGCCAGCAGCACTCCCGGGACAGGGGACACTGAAGCTTTCTTT. Full variable domain (rest looked up from reference TRBV13 and TRBJ1-1): AAGVIQSPRHLIKEKRETATLKCYPIPRHDTVYWYQQGPGQDPQFLISFYEKMQSDKGSIPDRFSAQQFSDYHSELNMSSLELGDSALYFCASSTPGTGDTEAFFGQGTRLTVV.

Notes on this clone: An end of the junction differs from the germline gene, which may be a read error. This rearrangement joins TRBV3-1 (or the pseudogene TRBV3-2) to TRBJ2-7; 7 bases line up with TRBD1. The CDR3 is made up of 15 amino acids. CDR1 LGHDT and CDR2 YNNKEL come from the germline V gene (reference sequence). The CDR3 loop is CASSQEGLPGQQLHF. Written as DNA, the CDR3 is TGTGCCAGCAGCCAAGAGGGTTTACCGGGACAGCAATTGCACTTC.

The V and J genes are TRBV11-2 and TRBJ2-5; 8 bases fit TRBD2. CDR1 and CDR2 (germline): SGHAT, FQNNGV. This CDR3 has 15 amino acids. The V segment lost 5 bases and the J segment 2 bases; nucleotides outside the gene matches: 7. The CDR3 protein is CASSHSGSRQETQYF. Written as DNA, the CDR3 is TGTGCCAGCAGCCACAGCGGGAGTCGACAAGAGACCCAGTACTTC.